A selection of T cell receptor beta chains follows, all from one sample in a study of cytomegalovirus exposure and HLA in healthy donors. Data came from immunoSEQ multiplex PCR; TCRdb stores just in-frame clones and leaves some out. The sample shows about 150,000 clones, 77% of them seen only once. Source material: PBMCs. These TCRs come from a woman under 40 in good health and CMV-seropositive. CDR3s include the opening cysteine and the closing phenylalanine or tryptophan. D genes are given only for firm matches. Expanded clones are given a class, and other clones once, few, many or no size at all.

D	J	size	V	CDR3	DNA
.	TRBJ1-3	once	TRBV11-2	CASSFSKTASGNTIYF	TGTGCCAGCAGCTTTTCAAAGACAGCCTCTGGAAACACCATATATTTT
.	TRBJ2-7	.	TRBV5-1	CASSLLSGYEQYF	TGCGCCAGCAGCTTGTTGAGCGGGTACGAGCAGTACTTC
TRBD1	TRBJ1-5	.	TRBV4-1	CASSLTGQGNSNQPQHF	TGCGCCAGCAGCCTCACCGGACAGGGCAATAGCAATCAGCCCCAGCATTTT
TRBD1	TRBJ2-7	.	TRBV27	CATSRGGQGAYEQYF	TGTGCCACCTCTCGCGGGGGACAGGGTGCGTACGAGCAGTACTTC
TRBD2	TRBJ2-1	once	TRBV5-3	CARSFMGLAGRPSVQFF	TGTGCCAGAAGCTTTATGGGACTAGCGGGGAGGCCGAGTGTGCAGTTCTTC
.	TRBJ1-1	.	TRBV28	CASSLAQGYTEAFF	TGTGCCAGCAGTTTAGCCCAGGGTTACACTGAAGCTTTCTTT
.	TRBJ2-7	.	TRBV4-3	CASSSTGDRPFYEQYF	TGCGCCAGCAGCTCTACGGGGGACCGACCTTTCTACGAGCAGTACTTC
.	TRBJ1-1	.	TRBV5-1	CASSTNSGVNTEAFF	TGCGCCAGCAGCACAAATTCAGGGGTGAACACTGAAGCTTTCTTT
.	TRBJ2-5	once	TRBV5-1	CASSPPGETQYF	TGCGCCAGCAGCCCTCCGGGGGAGACCCAGTACTTC
TRBD1	TRBJ2-1	few	TRBV19	CARLDRGDEQFF	TGTGCCCGCCTCGACAGGGGGGATGAGCAGTTCTTC
.	TRBJ1-5	.	TRBV6-6	CASNPRGVSNQPQHF	TGTGCCAGCAACCCCCGGGGGGTTAGCAATCAGCCCCAGCATTTT
TRBD1	TRBJ2-7	few	TRBV7-6	CASSLDGTVSHEQYF	TGTGCCAGCAGCTTAGATGGGACAGTATCTCACGAGCAGTACTTC
.	TRBJ2-7	.	TRBV28	CASSSLNGKYEQYF	TGTGCCAGCAGTTCCCTAAACGGGAAGTACGAGCAGTACTTC
.	TRBJ1-5	.	TRBV30	CAWSVEGNQPQHF	TGTGCCTGGAGTGTAGAGGGAAATCAGCCCCAGCATTTT
.	TRBJ2-7	.	TRBV18	CASSPSVGRSLTRQYF	TGTGCCAGCTCACCGTCAGTCGGCCGGAGTTTAACCCGGCAGTACTTC
.	TRBJ1-3	.	TRBV11-1	CASSSDRSGNTIYF	TGTGCCAGCAGCTCGGACAGATCTGGAAACACCATATATTTT
TRBD2	TRBJ2-3	.	TRBV29-1	CSVGYLAGGDTQYF	TGCAGCGTTGGGTACCTAGCGGGAGGAGATACGCAGTATTTT
TRBD2	TRBJ2-1	.	TRBV6-5	CASSTLAGGGNEQFF	TGTGCCAGCAGTACACTAGCGGGTGGAGGGAATGAGCAGTTCTTC
TRBD1	TRBJ1-5	.	TRBV6-5	CASTRSGTGNQPQHF	TGTGCCAGCACCCGATCCGGGACAGGGAATCAGCCCCAGCATTTT